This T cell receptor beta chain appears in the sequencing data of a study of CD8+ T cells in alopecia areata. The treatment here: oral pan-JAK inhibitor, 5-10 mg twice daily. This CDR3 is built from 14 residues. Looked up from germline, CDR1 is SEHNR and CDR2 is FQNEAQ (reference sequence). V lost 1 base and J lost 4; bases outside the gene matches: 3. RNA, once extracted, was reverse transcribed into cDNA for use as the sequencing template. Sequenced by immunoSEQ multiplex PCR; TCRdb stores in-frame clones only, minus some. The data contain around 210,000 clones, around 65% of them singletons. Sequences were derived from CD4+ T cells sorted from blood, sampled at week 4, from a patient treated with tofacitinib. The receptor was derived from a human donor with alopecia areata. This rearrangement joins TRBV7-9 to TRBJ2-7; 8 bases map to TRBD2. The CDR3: CASSLVASGYEQYF. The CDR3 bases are TGTGCCAGCAGCTTAGTCGCTAGCGGGTACGAGCAGTACTTC.